This is a list of T cell receptor beta chains from one sample in a study of T cell repertoires in cytomegalovirus infection. Their specific antigens are unknown. Using its own MiXCR run on the reads, TCRdb lists one record per CDR3 protein. This sample has roughly 80,000 distinct CDR3 sequences, with about 37% found just once. The starting material was CD8+ T cells from cultured PBMCs, obtained from culture after CMV antigen stimulation. These receptors were obtained from a human donor in good health (CMV status not recorded). Some clones in this sample may be carry-over from other donors' samples. CDR3s include the opening cysteine and the closing phenylalanine or tryptophan. A D gene is named only where the DNA matches it firmly. A row's size may be missing; if present it is once, few, many or a size class.

V	size	J	D	CDR3	DNA
TRBV7-8	-	TRBJ2-2	TRBD1	CASSLVYRDREDTGELFF	TGTGCCAGCAGCTTAGTATATCGGGACAGGGAGGACACCGGGGAGCTGTTTTTT
TRBV7-6	once	TRBJ1-6	-	CASSLTGADSPLHF	TGTGCCAGCAGCCTGACAGGCGCCGATTCACCCCTCCACTTT
TRBV7-6	-	TRBJ2-1	TRBD2	CASSLGLAGGPRSYNEQFF	TGTGCCAGCAGCTTAGGGCTAGCGGGGGGGCCCCGCTCCTACAATGAGCAGTTCTTC
TRBV7-9	-	TRBJ2-7	-	CASSLIGVGSSNEQYF	TGTGCCAGCAGCTTAATTGGCGTTGGTAGCTCAAACGAGCAGTACTTC
TRBV6-1	-	TRBJ1-2	-	CASSESVGTGYGYTF	TGTGCCAGCAGTGAATCAGTGGGTACTGGGTATGGCTACACCTTC
TRBV10-3	-	TRBJ2-7	TRBD2	CAISEGGDSYEQYF	TGTGCCATCAGTGAGGGGGGGGACTCCTACGAGCAGTACTTC
TRBV7-2	-	TRBJ2-1	TRBD2	CASSLTPPRLAGGRVIHNEQFF	TGTGCCAGCAGCTTAACCCCACCCCGGCTAGCGGGGGGGCGGGTTATCCACAATGAGCAGTTCTTC
TRBV6-5	-	TRBJ2-7	-	CATGGGHEQYF	TGTGCCACCGGTGGGGGCCACGAGCAGTACTTC
TRBV7-9	-	TRBJ2-5	-	CASSLARHRETQYF	TGTGCCAGCAGCTTAGCGCGCCACCGAGAGACCCAGTACTTC
TRBV6-6	-	TRBJ2-6	-	CASSNAWQVPKQGGANVLTF	TGTGCCAGCAGTAACGCTTGGCAGGTCCCCAAACAAGGGGGGGCCAACGTCCTGACTTTC
TRBV7-9	once	TRBJ1-1	-	CASSLSAGATEAFF	TGTGCCAGCAGCTTATCGGCAGGGGCCACTGAAGCTTTCTTT
TRBV5-6	-	TRBJ1-5	-	CASSIADQRDQPQHF	TGTGCCAGCAGCATCGCAGACCAGAGGGATCAGCCCCAGCATTTT
TRBV19	-	TRBJ1-2	-	CVSGRRAEVNYGYAF	TGTGTCAGTGGTCGCAGGGCCGAAGTAAACTATGGCTACGCCTTC
TRBV25-1	few	TRBJ2-5	TRBD2	CASSEGSSGGLETQYF	TGTGCCAGCAGTGAAGGGTCTAGCGGGGGCCTGGAGACCCAGTACTTC
TRBV19	-	TRBJ1-1	-	CASSASLSLGTEAFF	TGTGCCAGTAGTGCGTCTCTCTCGCTAGGCACTGAAGCTTTCTTT
TRBV25-1	-	TRBJ1-2	-	CASRSGNGYTF	TGTGCCAGCAGATCCGGGAATGGCTACACCTTC
TRBV6-6	-	TRBJ1-5	TRBD1	CASSARQGSNQPQHF	TGTGCCAGCAGTGCCCGACAGGGCAGCAATCAGCCCCAGCATTTT
TRBV6-5	-	TRBJ2-1	-	CASSYSTLQGEQFF	TGTGCCAGCAGTTACTCGACGTTACAGGGTGAGCAGTTCTTC
TRBV29-1	-	TRBJ2-7	-	CSVELQGFTYEQYF	TGCAGCGTTGAACTCCAGGGATTTACCTACGAGCAGTACTTC
TRBV20-1	-	TRBJ2-5	TRBD2	CSARLAGVQETQYF	TGCAGTGCTAGACTAGCGGGGGTTCAAGAGACCCAGTACTTC
TRBV29-1	-	TRBJ1-2	-	CSVQGRDGYTF	TGCAGCGTTCAGGGGAGAGATGGCTACACCTTC
TRBV5-6	-	TRBJ1-1	TRBD1	CASSQGASTEAFF	TGTGCCAGCAGCCAGGGGGCTAGCACTGAAGCTTTCTTT
TRBV7-6	few	TRBJ2-2	-	CASSPTTDVNTGELFF	TGTGCCAGCAGCCCCACGACAGACGTGAACACCGGGGAGCTGTTTTTT
TRBV4-1	-	TRBJ1-5	-	CASSQIWAVNQPQHF	TGCGCCAGCAGCCAAATTTGGGCAGTCAATCAGCCCCAGCATTTT
TRBV7-2	few	TRBJ2-1	-	CASSLVWNNYNEQFF	TGTGCCAGCAGCTTAGTCTGGAACAACTACAATGAGCAGTTCTTC
TRBV7-4	-	TRBJ2-3	-	CASSFAWAGTDTQYF	TGTGCCAGCAGCTTTGCTTGGGCAGGGACAGATACGCAGTATTTT
TRBV7-6	many	TRBJ1-5	-	CASSPGLRGSNQPQHF	TGTGCCAGCAGCCCAGGCCTTCGGGGAAGCAATCAGCCCCAGCATTTT
TRBV20-1	few	TRBJ1-5	-	CSALNAGEPQHF	TGCAGTGCCCTCAATGCAGGGGAGCCCCAGCATTTT
TRBV7-2	-	TRBJ2-1	TRBD1	CASSLSTGVSYNEQFF	TGTGCCAGCAGCCTGTCGACAGGGGTCTCCTACAATGAGCAGTTCTTC
TRBV6-2/TRBV6-3	-	TRBJ1-5	-	CASSLWENQPQHF	TGTGCCAGCAGTTTGTGGGAAAATCAGCCCCAGCATTTT
TRBV3-1	-	TRBJ2-5	TRBD1	CASSQHKTGKQETQYF	TGTGCCAGCAGCCAACATAAGACAGGGAAACAAGAGACCCAGTACTTC
TRBV20-1	-	TRBJ1-1	TRBD1	CSATHRGREVYTEAFF	TGCAGTGCTACTCACAGGGGGCGGGAGGTCTACACTGAAGCTTTCTTT
TRBV2	-	TRBJ2-7	-	CASSEGGRRSYEQYF	TGTGCCAGCAGTGAAGGTGGTAGAAGATCCTACGAGCAGTACTTC
TRBV10-3	-	TRBJ1-2	TRBD1	CAISGLDRGPGYGYTF	TGTGCCATCAGTGGGTTAGACAGGGGGCCAGGCTATGGCTACACCTTC
TRBV12-3/TRBV12-4	few	TRBJ1-6	-	CASSLALLGSYNSPLHF	TGTGCCAGCAGTTTAGCGCTGCTGGGGAGCTATAATTCACCCCTCCACTTT
TRBV4-3	few	TRBJ1-5	TRBD1	CASSRSLGQGNQPQHF	TGCGCCAGCAGCCGGTCGCTCGGACAGGGTAATCAGCCCCAGCATTTT
TRBV4-1	-	TRBJ2-5	TRBD2	CASSPLAGGRETQYF	TGCGCCAGCAGCCCTCTAGCGGGGGGGCGGGAGACCCAGTACTTC
TRBV11-2	-	TRBJ2-3	TRBD2	CASSEGLAGALTDTQYF	TGTGCCAGCAGCGAGGGACTAGCGGGGGCCCTCACAGATACGCAGTATTTT
TRBV6-1	few	TRBJ2-1	TRBD1	CASSEQQGANEQFF	TGTGCCAGCAGTGAACAACAGGGGGCGAATGAGCAGTTCTTC
TRBV6-1	-	TRBJ2-5	-	CASSVGFAVLETQYF	TGTGCCAGCAGTGTGGGCTTCGCAGTATTAGAGACCCAGTACTTC
TRBV6-5	-	TRBJ2-1	TRBD1	CASSPGQGGNEQFF	TGTGCCAGCAGTCCGGGACAGGGAGGGAATGAGCAGTTCTTC
TRBV4-1	few	TRBJ1-4	TRBD1	CASSQRDRDRYEKLFF	TGCGCCAGCAGCCAACGGGACCGGGACAGATATGAAAAACTGTTTTTT
TRBV29-1	-	TRBJ2-2	-	CSVESQGVAGELFF	TGCAGCGTTGAGAGCCAGGGAGTGGCCGGGGAGCTGTTTTTT
TRBV20-1	-	TRBJ1-1	TRBD1	CSARRGRGPNTEAFF	TGCAGTGCTCGCCGTGGGAGGGGGCCGAACACTGAAGCTTTCTTT
TRBV5-1	-	TRBJ1-1	-	CASSLGQDLSTEAFF	TGCGCCAGCAGCTTGGGGCAGGATTTGTCTACTGAAGCTTTCTTT
TRBV2	few	TRBJ2-7	TRBD1	CANSGQGIYEQYF	TGTGCCAATTCGGGACAGGGAATTTACGAGCAGTACTTC
TRBV5-6	few	TRBJ2-3	-	CASSLVRTSDTQYF	TGTGCCAGCAGCTTGGTCAGGACCTCGGATACGCAGTATTTT